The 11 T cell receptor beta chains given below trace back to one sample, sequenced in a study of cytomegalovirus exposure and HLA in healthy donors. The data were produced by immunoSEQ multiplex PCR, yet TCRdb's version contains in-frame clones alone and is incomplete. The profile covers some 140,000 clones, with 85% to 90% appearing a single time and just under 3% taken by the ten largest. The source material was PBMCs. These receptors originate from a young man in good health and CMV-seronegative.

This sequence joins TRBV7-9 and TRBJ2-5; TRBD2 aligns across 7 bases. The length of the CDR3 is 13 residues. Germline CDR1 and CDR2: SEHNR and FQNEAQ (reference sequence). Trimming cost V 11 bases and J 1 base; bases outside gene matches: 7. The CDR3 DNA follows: TGTGCCTCAAGGGCTAGCGGCCAAGAGACCCAGTACTTC. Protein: CASRASGQETQYF.

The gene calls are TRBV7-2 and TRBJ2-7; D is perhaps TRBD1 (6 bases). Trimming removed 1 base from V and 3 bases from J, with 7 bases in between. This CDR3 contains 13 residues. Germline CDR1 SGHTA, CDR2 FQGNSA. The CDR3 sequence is CASSLGRGYEQYF. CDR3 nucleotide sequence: TGTGCCAGCAGCTTAGGCAGGGGCTACGAGCAGTACTTC.

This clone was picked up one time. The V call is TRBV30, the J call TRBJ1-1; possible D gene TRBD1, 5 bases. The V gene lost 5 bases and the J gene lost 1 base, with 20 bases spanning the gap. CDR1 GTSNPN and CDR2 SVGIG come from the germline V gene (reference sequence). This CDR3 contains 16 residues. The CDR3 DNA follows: TGTGCCTGGTCTAATTGGGGGACTCCAAAGAACACTGAAGCTTTCTTT. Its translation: CAWSNWGTPKNTEAFF.

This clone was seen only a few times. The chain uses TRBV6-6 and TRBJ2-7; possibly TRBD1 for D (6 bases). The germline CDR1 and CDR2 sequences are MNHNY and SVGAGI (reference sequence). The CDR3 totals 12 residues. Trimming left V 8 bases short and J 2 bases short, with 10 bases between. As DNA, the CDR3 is TGTGCCAGCGGTCAGGGGACCTACGAGCAGTACTTC. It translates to CASGQGTYEQYF.

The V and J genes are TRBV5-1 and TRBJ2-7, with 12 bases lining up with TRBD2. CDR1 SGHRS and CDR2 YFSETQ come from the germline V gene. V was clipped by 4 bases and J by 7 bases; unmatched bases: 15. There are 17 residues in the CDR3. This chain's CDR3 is CASSLLLAGGGMGEQYF. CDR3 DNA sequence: TGCGCCAGCAGCCTCCTTCTAGCGGGAGGGGGTATGGGTGAGCAGTACTTC.

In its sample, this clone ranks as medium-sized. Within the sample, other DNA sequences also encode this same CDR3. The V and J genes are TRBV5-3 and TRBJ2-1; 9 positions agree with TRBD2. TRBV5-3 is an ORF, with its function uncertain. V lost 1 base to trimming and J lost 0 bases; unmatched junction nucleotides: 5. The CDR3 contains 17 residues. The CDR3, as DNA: TGTGCCAGAAGCTTGCGACTAGCGGATTACTCCTACAATGAGCAGTTCTTC. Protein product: CARSLRLADYSYNEQFF.

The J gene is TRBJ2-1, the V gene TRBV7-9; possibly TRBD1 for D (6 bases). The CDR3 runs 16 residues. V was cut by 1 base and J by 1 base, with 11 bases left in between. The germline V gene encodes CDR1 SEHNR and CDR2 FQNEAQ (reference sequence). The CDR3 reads CASSLDRVISYNEQFF. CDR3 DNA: TGTGCCAGCAGCTTAGACAGGGTTATTTCCTACAATGAGCAGTTCTTC.

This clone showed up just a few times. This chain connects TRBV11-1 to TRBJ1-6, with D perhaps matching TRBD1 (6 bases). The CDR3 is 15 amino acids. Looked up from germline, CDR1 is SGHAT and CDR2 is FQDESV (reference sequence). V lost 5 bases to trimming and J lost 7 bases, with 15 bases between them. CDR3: CASSRSRDTNSPLHF. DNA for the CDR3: TGTGCCAGCAGCCGGTCCCGGGACACCAATTCACCCCTCCACTTT.

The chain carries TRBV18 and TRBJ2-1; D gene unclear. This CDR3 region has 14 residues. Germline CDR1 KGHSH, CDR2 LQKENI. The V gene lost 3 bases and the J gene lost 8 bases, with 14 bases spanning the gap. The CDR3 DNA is TGTGCCAGCTCACCTCTCACGGCCGGAGATGAGCAGTTCTTC. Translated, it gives CASSPLTAGDEQFF.

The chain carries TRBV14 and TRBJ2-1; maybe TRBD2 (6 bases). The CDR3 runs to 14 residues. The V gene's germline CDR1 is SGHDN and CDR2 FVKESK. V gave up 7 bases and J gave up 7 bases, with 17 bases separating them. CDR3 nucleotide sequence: TGTGCCAGCAATATGGGTCTAGCGTTAAATGAGCAGTTCTTC. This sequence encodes CASNMGLALNEQFF.

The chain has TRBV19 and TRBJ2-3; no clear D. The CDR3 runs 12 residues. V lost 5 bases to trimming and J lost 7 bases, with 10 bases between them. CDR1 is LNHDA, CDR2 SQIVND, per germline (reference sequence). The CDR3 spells CASSSRINTQYF. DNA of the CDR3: TGTGCCAGTAGTTCCAGGATTAATACGCAGTATTTT.